This T cell receptor (beta chain) was captured in a study of cytomegalovirus exposure and HLA in healthy donors (dated by TCRdb to the late 2010s). Broadly, across the study: An earlier analysis of more than 550 of the donors reported over 250 Gb of sequence data and 117 million unique TCR beta sequences obtained from about 200 million T cells. An early release that covered around 590 HLA-typed donors contained about 290 gigabases of sequencing data and tens of millions of unique TCR sequences. Of the approximately 400 genotyped donors, approximately 80% fell in the genetic ancestry cluster associated with self-reported Caucasian donors. The aim of the study was to test whether cataloging public T cell receptors could identify signatures of past pathogen exposure. The study profiled the T cell repertoires of about 720 subjects by immunosequencing and related them to cytomegalovirus serostatus. In addition to the first cohort of 666 subjects, a separate validation cohort of around 110 different subjects was used. To predict cytomegalovirus infection status, the study combined high-throughput TCR immunosequencing, statistical association of individual TCRs with disease status, and machine learning. A later analysis re-examined previously published TCR beta repertoires from hundreds of donors and added high-resolution HLA genotyping to investigate patterns of TCR occurrence. Rather than drawing on any new phenotypic data, the later analysis identified candidate immune exposures from TCR beta sequences and the way those sequences occurred across donors. An earlier analysis of approximately 580 of the donors used high-throughput TCR beta sequencing to judge whether each TCR beta V gene segment behaved as functional or pseudogenic. Donor age, sex, ethnicity and CMV serostatus were collected together with the repertoire data. Genome-wide SNP genotypes for about three fifths of the 666 donors were used in a later genetic analysis, which treated that subset as a discovery cohort. All discovery cohort repertoires had been generated using a single sequencing platform. HLA typing included class I and class II loci at four-digit resolution. Typing coverage differed by locus: A, B, C, DRB1 and DQB1 were typed in roughly 629-630 donors, DQA1 in about 510, DPA1 in nearly 610, and DPB1 in just under 480. About five DR-DQ haplotypes were treated as single units for association and clustering because of strong linkage in the cohort. Among 300 to 450 genotyped donors of the cohort, an average of about 240,000 unique TCR beta nucleotide sequences were sequenced per donor, 15% to 20% of them non-productive.

The library was generated by the immunoSEQ multiplex PCR assay. For the multiplex PCR, a mixture combining 60 forward primers for TCR Vbeta segments and 13 reverse primers for TCR Jbeta segments was used. The CDR3 region of rearranged TCR beta genes was amplified from genomic DNA with a multiplex PCR assay. Amplified TCR beta libraries were sequenced as 87-base-pair reads on the Illumina HiSeq System. The original pipeline was this. In a later analysis, approximately 74 million unique TCR beta chains were counted across the 650 to 700 repertoires, and approximately 11 million of these chains were shared by at least two donors. A nearest-neighbor algorithm error-corrected the raw reads and collapsed the reads into unique sequences, merging closely related sequences to remove PCR and sequencing errors. To assign V, D and J gene segments, CDR3 sequences were aligned to IMGT reference sequences. For a sequence to be retained, a match of at least six nucleotides to both a V gene segment and a J gene segment was required. Rearrangements were classified as productive when the CDR3 lacked stop codons and remained in frame with V and J, and all other rearrangements were classified as non-productive. CDR3 was defined by IMGT convention, running from the second conserved V-encoded cysteine to the conserved J-encoded phenylalanine. Sequences without an unambiguous match to a single V gene segment were excluded from the earlier analysis of a few hundred of the donors. An earlier analysis of about 600 of the donors called V segments functional above 56.7% productive rearrangements and segregating when the between-donor standard deviation exceeded 5%. To diagnose cytomegalovirus status from the catalog of TCR beta chain sequences, a statistical classification framework was built. In a later analysis, TCR nucleotide sequences were compared against IMGT/GENE-DB human TR gene sequences so that V and J genes could be assigned. Using the TCRdist pipeline, a later analysis assigned CDR3 sequences along with most-parsimonious VDJ recombination scenarios. A later analysis defined each TCR beta chain by its CDR3 amino acid sequence plus V-gene family, and excluded reads lacking a unique V-gene family. In a later analysis, around 650 highly shared, low-generation-probability nucleotide sequences were removed to address suspected cross-contamination and a sequencing artifact. A later analysis calculated a clonal expansion index for each public chain from normalized within-repertoire ranks of inferred template counts. In a later analysis, generation probabilities were computed with a VDJ recombination model fitted to out-of-frame rearrangements, and the resulting probabilities were checked against IGoR. Hypergeometric tests were used in a later analysis to score TCR-TCR, TCR-HLA and TCR-CMV co-occurrence, with a repertoire-size bias correction applied to the TCR pairs. In a later analysis, false discovery rates were estimated by permuting HLA or CMV assignments 20 times. A later analysis grouped co-occurring TCRs with DBSCAN, adding TCRdist sequence similarity when clustering within HLA-allele-positive subsets. Repertoires with fewer than 30,000 or more than 120,000 public chains were left out of co-occurrence clustering, as were about 5 repertoires with anomalous nucleotide sharing. This immuneACCESS table, as held by TCRdb, lists in-frame sequences with V and J called but not all clones. Of the missing ones, under half trace to an unresolved V gene in checked studies; the others have no known cause. That table supplies the V and J calls and clone size; D and trimming were determined from the DNA. The sample contains about 180,000 clones, roughly 80% of them found a single time. Around 5% of the sample is held by the ten biggest clonotypes.

The germline V gene gives CDR1 as MDHEN and CDR2 as SYDVKM. V is cut by 3 bases and J by 5 bases, and the space between the germline ends is 7 bases. From cysteine to phenylalanine, the CDR3 is 13 amino acids long. Only CDR3 DNA is held: 39 bases, read in frame from base 1. The cohort comprised 666 healthy bone marrow donors. At the time of sampling, every cohort member was nominally healthy, though immune exposures that went unrecorded were likely present. The donor was CMV seronegative and belonged to the group of over 350 seronegative cohort members. A peripheral blood sample was collected from each donor, and TCR beta sequencing was performed on peripheral blood mononuclear cells. The Qiagen DNeasy Blood Extraction Kit was used to extract genomic DNA from the blood cell samples. General study outcomes and caveats: A further reported finding was that TCR beta sequences accurately predicted the HLA-A and HLA-B alleles for most subjects in the first cohort. The presence/absence analyses assumed that sequencing depth was roughly uniform across donors, and that assumption may not be true. The sequencing pipeline was judged likely to have produced a cluster of highly shared sequence variants as a technical artifact. HLA typing was unavailable for some donors at each locus, so association tests used only the typed subset. It was suggested by the authors that the approach could potentially be generalized to other disease states and immunological phenotypes. Cytomegalovirus status was reported to be diagnosed by the classifier with high specificity and sensitivity in both the original and validation cohorts. Linkage disequilibrium might explain the correlated functional status among segregating V segments, but an unknown experimental factor could not be excluded. Broadly in line with IMGT annotations, most TCR beta V segments showed up in productive rearrangements about 87% or about 30% of the time in an earlier analysis of a few hundred of the donors. Only TCR beta chains were sequenced in this cohort, and the absence of alpha or paired-chain data limited detectable features. A later analysis associated about 17,000 TCR beta sequences with specific HLA alleles at a false discovery rate of 0.05. In vitro tests confirmed that a few of the cytomegalovirus-associated TCR beta chains recognize cytomegalovirus antigens. A later genetic analysis associated a missense DCLRE1C variant with V-gene and J-gene trimming of TCR beta chains, and an independent cohort replicated the association. Fewer than 20 rarely observed V segments, including chromosome 9 orphons, were excluded from the earlier analysis of about 610 of the donors because counts were too low. While some public TCRs were present in many individuals, most TCR sequences turned up only very rarely across donors. Several of the top co-occurrence clusters appeared to be linked to parvovirus B19, influenza, CMV and Epstein-Barr virus, according to a later analysis. Some IMGT-functional V segments, including TRBV6-2 and TRBV6-3, could not be told apart with the 87-base-pair reads, so those segments were excluded. In the study, some 180 TCR beta chains were listed as associated with cytomegalovirus. In a later analysis, TCR association rates were found to vary across HLA loci, with the most associated TCRs seen for DRB1 alleles and the fewest for HLA-C alleles. Most CMV-associated TCR beta chains appeared to be HLA-restricted in a later analysis, and the HLA associations seemed to be driven largely by CMV exposure. Immune exposure information for the cohort was limited to CMV serostatus. Assigning TCR associations to individual alleles was difficult when HLA alleles, especially DR and DQ, strongly co-occurred. Compared with equally common non-associated chains, HLA-associated TCR beta chains in a later analysis were more clonally expanded and had lower generation probabilities. In a later genetic analysis, fewer N-insertions in productive TCRs were reported among donors in an Asian-associated ancestry cluster than the roughly 640-donor mean.

A note on this clone: It lacks a known antigen. The input lacks base qualities; no much larger clone sits a single base away. Other DNA sequences of this sample code for an identical CDR3.

The sequenced material came from PBMCs. The V and J genes are TRBV28 and TRBJ2-2; the D gene is unclear. The TCR originated in a man aged 18 to 30 in good health and CMV-seronegative. The CDR3 in this case is CASSFPNTGELFF. The DNA sequence is as follows: TGTGCCAGCAGTTTCCCAAATACCGGGGAGCTGTTTTTT.